This T cell receptor beta chain originates from a study of cytomegalovirus exposure and HLA in healthy donors. Study results and caveats: CMV serostatus was the only immune exposure information that was available. Data from an earlier analysis indicated that most TCR beta V segments were productive either about 87% or about 30% of the time. 87-base-pair reads could not separate some V segments, including TRBV6-2 and TRBV6-3. Later work associated around 18,000 TCR beta sequences with HLA alleles at 0.05 false discovery rate.

Trimming removed 2 bases at V and 1 base at J, with 5 bases between. The CDR3 sequence is 13 residues long. This clone has only one observation. Its matching antigen is unknown. Vbeta (60) and Jbeta (13) primers were used in the PCR. Assay used: immunoSEQ multiplex PCR; TCRdb lists only in-frame clones, some missing. The sample shows some 85,000 clones, approximately 84% of them seen only once. The chain carries TRBV23-1 and TRBJ1-1; D unclear. TRBV23-1 counts as an open reading frame of uncertain function. The sequenced sample was PBMCs. The sequence was collected from a man in his late teens or twenties in good health and CMV-seronegative. The CDR3 DNA follows: TGCGCCAGCAGTCAAAGACAGAACACTGAAGCTTTCTTT. Translated: CASSQRQNTEAFF.